This TCR beta chain was captured by sequencing in a study of Graves' ophthalmopathy and Graves' hyperthyroidism. Study summary: Peripheral blood was collected at initial diagnosis, before any treatment.

Study conclusions and caveats: The model's ophthalmopathy progression predictions had roughly 69% sensitivity and just under 75% specificity. Blood also harbored most expanded thyroid clonotypes above 0.001 frequency.

Amplification of the TCR beta CDR3 regions used RNA transcripts (as template). An initial RT-PCR round employing HTBI primers preceded a second-round multiplex PCR. TCRdb called the multiplex PCR reads again in MiXCR, with one record for every CDR3 protein. The profile shows 170,000 or so distinct CDR3 sequences, around two fifths of them singletons. This CDR3 region has 15 residues. Looked up from germline, CDR1 is MDHEN and CDR2 is SYDVKM. Losses at the gene ends were 7 bases for V and 3 bases for J; bases not matched to a gene: 7. Among the exclusions were patients with other autoimmune diseases, uncontrolled infections, pregnancy or lactation. This clonotype was seen a handful of times. Antigen specificity is unknown.

This TCR came from a woman aged 35 to 49 with Graves' ophthalmopathy. Sequencing input: peripheral blood. The chain has TRBV28 and TRBJ2-7, with 12 bases that match TRBD1. The CDR3 sequence: CASNGGTGGLYEQYF. The CDR3 DNA reads TGTGCCAGCAACGGAGGGACAGGGGGCCTCTACGAGCAGTACTTC. The entire variable domain, with the rest obtained from reference TRBV28 and TRBJ2-7, is as follows: DVKVTQSSRYLVKRTGEKVFLECVQDMDHENMFWYRQDPGLGLRLIYFSYDVKMKEKGDIPEGYSVSREKKERFSLILESASTNQTSMYLCASNGGTGGLYEQYFGPGTRLTVT.